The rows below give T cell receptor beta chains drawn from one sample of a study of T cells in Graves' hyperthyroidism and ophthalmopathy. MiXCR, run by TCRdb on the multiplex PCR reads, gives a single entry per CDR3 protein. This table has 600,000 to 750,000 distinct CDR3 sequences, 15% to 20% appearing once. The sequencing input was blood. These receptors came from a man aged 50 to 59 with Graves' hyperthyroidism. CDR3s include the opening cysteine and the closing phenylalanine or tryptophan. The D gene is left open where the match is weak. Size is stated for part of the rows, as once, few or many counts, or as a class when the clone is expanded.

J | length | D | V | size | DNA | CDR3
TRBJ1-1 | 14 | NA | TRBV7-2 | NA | TGTGCCAGCAGCTTCGGAGGTCTGAGCACTGAAGCTTTCTTT | CASSFGGLSTEAFF
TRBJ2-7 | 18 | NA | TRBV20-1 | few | TGCAGTGCTAGAGATTCCCCTCCGGGACTTCTTATCTCCTACGAGCAGTACTTC | CSARDSPPGLLISYEQYF
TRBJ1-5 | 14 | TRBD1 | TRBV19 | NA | TGTGCCAGTAGTATTAGGGGGCTAAATGAGCCCCAGCATTTT | CASSIRGLNEPQHF
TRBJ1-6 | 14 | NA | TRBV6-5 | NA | TGTGCCAGCAGTTACCGTCTGAATAATTCACCCCTCCACTTT | CASSYRLNNSPLHF
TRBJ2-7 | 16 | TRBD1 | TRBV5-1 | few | TGCGCCAGCAGCGGACGGACAGGGGGCGTAGGCTACGAGCAGTACTTC | CASSGRTGGVGYEQYF
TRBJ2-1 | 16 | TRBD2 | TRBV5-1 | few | TGCGCCAGCAGCTTGGAGGGGCTCGGACTAGTCAATGAGCAGTTCTTC | CASSLEGLGLVNEQFF
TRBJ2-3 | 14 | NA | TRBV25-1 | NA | TGTGCCAGCAGCCGTGGGGTACACCCAGATACGCAGTATTTT | CASSRGVHPDTQYF
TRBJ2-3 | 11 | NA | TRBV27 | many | TGTGCCAGCGCTAGCACAGATACGCAGTATTTC | CASASTDTQYF
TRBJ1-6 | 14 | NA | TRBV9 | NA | TGTGCCAGCAGCGTAGAGGCAGACAATTCACCCCTCCACTTT | CASSVEADNSPLHF
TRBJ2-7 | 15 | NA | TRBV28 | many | TGTGCCAGCAGACCTTTAGGTAGCGAGGGATACGAGCAGTACTTC | CASRPLGSEGYEQYF
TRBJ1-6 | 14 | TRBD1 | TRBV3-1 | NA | TGTGCCAGCAGCCCACAGGGGGTCGGCTCACCCCTCCACTTT | CASSPQGVGSPLHF
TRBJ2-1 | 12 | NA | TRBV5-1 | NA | TGCGCCAGCAGCTTGGAATCCGATGAGCAGTTCTTC | CASSLESDEQFF
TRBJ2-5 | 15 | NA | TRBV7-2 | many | TGTGCCAGCAGCCCAAACCAAGGGGCTTGGGAGACCCAGTACTTC | CASSPNQGAWETQYF
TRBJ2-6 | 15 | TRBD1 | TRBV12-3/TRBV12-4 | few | TGTGCCAGCAGCCAACAGGGGTTTGGGGCCAACGTCCTGACTTTC | CASSQQGFGANVLTF
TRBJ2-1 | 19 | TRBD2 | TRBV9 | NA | TGTGCCAGCAGCGTAAGAGGACTAGCGGGAGGAAGCTCCTACAATGAGCAGTTCTTC | CASSVRGLAGGSSYNEQFF
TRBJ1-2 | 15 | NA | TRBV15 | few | TGTGCCACCAGCAGAGATCTCAGGGGAGACTATGGCTACACCTTC | CATSRDLRGDYGYTF
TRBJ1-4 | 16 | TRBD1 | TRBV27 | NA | TGTGCCAGCTGCTCCGGGACAGGACTAACTAATGAAAAACTGTTTTTT | CASCSGTGLTNEKLFF
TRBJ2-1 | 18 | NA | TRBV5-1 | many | TGCGCCAGCAGCTTGGGTGGAGGCTCTAGTAGCTCCTACAATGAGCAGTTCTTC | CASSLGGGSSSSYNEQFF
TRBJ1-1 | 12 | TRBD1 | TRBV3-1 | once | TGTGCCAGCAGACCTGGACAGGGGACAGCTTTCTTT | CASRPGQGTAFF
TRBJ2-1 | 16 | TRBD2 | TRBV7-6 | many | TGTGCCAGCAGCCACCCACTAGCGGGAGTTGGAAATGAGCAGTTCTTC | CASSHPLAGVGNEQFF
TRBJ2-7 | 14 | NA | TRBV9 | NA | TGTGCCAGCAGCGTAGGTGGGTCCTACAATGAGCAGTACTTC | CASSVGGSYNEQYF
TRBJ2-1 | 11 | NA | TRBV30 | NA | TGTGCCTGGAGTATGGGGGGTGAGCAGTTCTTC | CAWSMGGEQFF
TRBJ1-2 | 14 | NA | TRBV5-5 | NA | TGTGCCAGCAGCTTCGACAGTGGGTACTATGGCTACACCTTC | CASSFDSGYYGYTF
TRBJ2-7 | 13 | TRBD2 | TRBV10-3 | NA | TGTGCCATCAAGCCTAGCGGGAGACGCGAGCAGTACTTC | CAIKPSGRREQYF
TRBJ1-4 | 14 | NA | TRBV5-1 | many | TGTGCCAGCAGTTTAACGGGGCGCAACGAAAAACTGTTTTTT | CASSLTGRNEKLFF
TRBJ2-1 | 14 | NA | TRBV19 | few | TGTGCCAGTAAGGTCGACAGTTCATACAATGAGCAGTTCTTC | CASKVDSSYNEQFF
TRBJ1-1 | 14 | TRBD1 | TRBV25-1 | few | TGTGCCACCGCCCGGACAGGGTTGCTCACTGAAGCTTTCTTT | CATARTGLLTEAFF
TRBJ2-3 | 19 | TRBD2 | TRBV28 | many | TGTGCCAGCAGTTCGCCTACCGGGACTAGCGGGGAGCTACCAGATACGCAGTATTTT | CASSSPTGTSGELPDTQYF
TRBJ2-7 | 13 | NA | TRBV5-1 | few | TGCGCCAGCAGCTTGGAACGGGTCTACGAGCAGTACTTC | CASSLERVYEQYF
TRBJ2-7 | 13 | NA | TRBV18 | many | TGTGCCAGCTCACCATTCGGGGTGGTCGAGCAGTACTTC | CASSPFGVVEQYF
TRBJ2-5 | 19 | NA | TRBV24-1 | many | TGTGCCACCAAACACCTCCTGACAATTTCCGGGACCGCCCTCAGGACCCAGTACTTC | CATKHLLTISGTALRTQYF
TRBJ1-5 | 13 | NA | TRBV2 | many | TGTGCCAGCACCAGGGGAGGCGATCAGCCCCAGCATTTT | CASTRGGDQPQHF
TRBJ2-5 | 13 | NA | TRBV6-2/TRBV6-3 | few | TGTGCCAGCAGTTGGGGGACTCAAGAGACCCAGTACTTC | CASSWGTQETQYF
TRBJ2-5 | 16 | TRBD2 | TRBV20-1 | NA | TGCAGTGCTAACCCTGGACTAGCGGGAAACTATGAGACCCAGTACTTC | CSANPGLAGNYETQYF
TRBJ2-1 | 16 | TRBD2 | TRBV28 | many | TGTGCCAGCAGCCAAGGACTAGCGGGAGTCTACAATGAGCAGTTCTTC | CASSQGLAGVYNEQFF
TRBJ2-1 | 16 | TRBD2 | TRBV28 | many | TGTGCCAGCAGTCCCCTTACTAGCGGGGCTTTTTATGAGCAGTTCTTC | CASSPLTSGAFYEQFF
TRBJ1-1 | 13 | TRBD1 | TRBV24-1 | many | TGTGCCACCAGTGATGACAGGGGGCAAGAAGCTTTCTTT | CATSDDRGQEAFF
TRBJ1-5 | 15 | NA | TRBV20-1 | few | TGCAGTGCTAGAGATATAAATTCCGGCGGTCAGCCCCAGCATTTT | CSARDINSGGQPQHF
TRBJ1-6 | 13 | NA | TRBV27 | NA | TGTACCAGCAGTTTATCTTGGAATTCACCCCTCCGCTTT | CTSSLSWNSPLRF
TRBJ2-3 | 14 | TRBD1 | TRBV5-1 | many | TGTGCCAGCAGTCGGGACAGCGGCACAGATACGCAGTATTTT | CASSRDSGTDTQYF
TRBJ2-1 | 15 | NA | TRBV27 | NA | TGTGTCAGCAGTCCGGACTACAGCTCCTACAATGAGCAGTTCTTC | CVSSPDYSSYNEQFF
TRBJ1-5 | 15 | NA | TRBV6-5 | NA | TGTGCCAGCAGTTACTCGAAAAGGGTCAATCAGCCCCAGCATTTT | CASSYSKRVNQPQHF
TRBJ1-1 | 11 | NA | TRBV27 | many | TGTGCCAGCACCTCGAACACTGAAGCTTTCTTT | CASTSNTEAFF
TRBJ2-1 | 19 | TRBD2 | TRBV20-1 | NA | TGCAGTGCTAGCGCTCCTAGGGGACTAGCGGGCGCCCTGGGCAATGAGCAGTTCTTC | CSASAPRGLAGALGNEQFF
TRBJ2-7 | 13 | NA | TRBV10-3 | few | TGTGCCATCAGTGGGGGACACTTCCTGGAGCAGTACTTC | CAISGGHFLEQYF
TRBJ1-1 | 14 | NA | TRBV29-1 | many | TGCAGCGTTGAGAGGACACAAATGAACACTGAAGCTTTCTTT | CSVERTQMNTEAFF
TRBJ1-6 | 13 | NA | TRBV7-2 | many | TGTGCCAGCAGCCAACCCCTTACGTCGGCCCTCCACTTT | CASSQPLTSALHF
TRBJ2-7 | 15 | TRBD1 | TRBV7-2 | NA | TGTGCCAGCAGCTCGTTCTCAGGGGGCTCCTACGAGCAGTACTTC | CASSSFSGGSYEQYF
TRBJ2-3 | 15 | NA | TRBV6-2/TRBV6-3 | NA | TGTGCCAGCACCGACGGGGCCAAATCGGCAGATACGCAGTATTTT | CASTDGAKSADTQYF
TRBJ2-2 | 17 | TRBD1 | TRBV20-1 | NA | TGCAGTGCTAGAGCTAACCTGCGGGACAGGGCCGCCGGGGAGCTGTTTTTT | CSARANLRDRAAGELFF
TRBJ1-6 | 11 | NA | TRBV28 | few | TGTGCCAGCACTACCAATTCACCCCTCCACTTT | CASTTNSPLHF